This T cell receptor (beta chain) is drawn from a study of patients and donors after allogeneic stem cell transplantation. Each CDR3 protein is one row after TCRdb ran MiXCR on the RT-PCR reads. The sample records hundreds of thousands of distinct CDR3 sequences, roughly 14% being singletons. This clonotype was seen ten or more times. The sequencing sample was made of blood, either unsorted or a sorted T cell fraction (not recorded which). The sequence was obtained from a human donor who was either an allogeneic HSCT recipient or a stem cell or donor lymphocyte infusion donor (not recorded which). It is not recorded whose cells these are; they may come from a transplant donor.

The CDR3 reads CASRSTEQETQYF. For the CDR3, the DNA is TGTGCCAGCAGGAGCACAGAACAAGAGACCCAGTACTTC. This chain connects TRBV12-3 or TRBV12-4 to TRBJ2-5; D unclear. The CDR3 is made up of 13 amino acids. With 6 bases removed from V and 2 bases from J, the gap between germline ends came to 10 bases.